A single sample is the source of the 2 T cell receptor beta chains below, sequenced in a study of cytomegalovirus exposure and HLA in healthy donors. The PCR was carried out with 60 Vbeta primers and 13 Jbeta primers. The data were produced by immunoSEQ multiplex PCR, yet TCRdb's version contains in-frame clones alone and is incomplete. This table holds about 160,000 clones, approximately 80% found once. What was sequenced was PBMCs. The receptor set was obtained from a woman between 45 and 65 years old in good health and CMV-seronegative.

A note on this clone: Sequence at one end of the junction differs from germline and may be a read error. This chain connects TRBV7-9 to TRBJ1-4; D remains ambiguous. This CDR3 is built from 13 residues. The germline V gene encodes CDR1 SEHNR and CDR2 FQNEAQ (reference sequence). Here the CDR3 reads CASSRHPLENLFF. The CDR3 coding sequence is TGTGCCAGCAGCCGACATCCACTTGAAAACCTGTTTTTT.

This clone appeared a few times. This chain connects TRBV30 to TRBJ2-7; 13 positions agree with TRBD2. This CDR3 contains 15 residues. Germline CDR1 reads GTSNPN; CDR2 reads SVGIG (reference sequence). The V segment lost 7 bases and the J segment 6 bases; nucleotides outside the gene matches: 12. CDR3 coding DNA: TGTGCCTACTCAACCGGACTAGCGGGAGTTGTCGAGCAGTACTTC. This codes for CAYSTGLAGVVEQYF.